The source of this T cell receptor (beta chain) is a study of T cell responses to AZD1222 COVID-19 vaccine. Study outcomes and limitations: Sampled repertoires all dated from after the peak T cell response. Spike-specific TCRs gained breadth and depth after people received two AZD1222 doses. Vaccine-related CD4 TCRs covered spike, predominating at 160-218 and 743-854.

The sample holds a few counts of this clone. No antigen is known for it. Trimming at V came to 3 bases and at J to 7 bases, leaving 4 bases not matched to a gene. This CDR3 spans 15 amino acids. CDR1 and CDR2 (germline): SGDLS, YYNGEE. Only in-frame clones appear in the TCRdb table, and some are missing; sequencing was by immunoSEQ multiplex PCR. Among roughly 50,000 clones, roughly 80% were seen once, and the ten largest hold around 7%. The specimen was peripheral blood, collected on day 0 of AZD1222 vaccination. The V and J genes are TRBV9 and TRBJ1-6; 10 positions agree with TRBD1. The receptor comes from an adult in good health. The CDR3 coding sequence is TGTGCCAGCAGCGCGGGACAGGGGAAGAATTCACCCCTCCACTTT. The encoded protein is CASSAGQGKNSPLHF.